This entry lists 25 T cell receptor beta chains sequenced from one sample in a study of spatial heterogeneity in lung cancer. Whole-study findings and limits: Higher tumor mutation counts went along with higher counts of expanded intratumoral alpha and beta TCRs.

Their antigens remain unidentified. Using its own MiXCR run on the 5' RACE reads, TCRdb lists one record per CDR3 protein. The profile covers about 2,800 distinct CDR3 sequences, with 4% to 4.5% appearing a single time and 15% to 20% taken by the ten largest. The time point was: sample taken at primary tumor resection. Sequenced material: lung tumor tissue, taken at surgery. Source of these receptors: a female donor with early-stage non-small cell lung cancer.

This clonotype was observed many times. V usage is TRBV18 and J usage is TRBJ2-7, with TRBD1 matching 9 bases. J lost 4 bases, V lost 3 bases, and 4 bases had no gene match. Per germline, CDR1 KGHSH and CDR2 LQKENI. The CDR3 has 14 residues. The CDR3 here is CASSPGQGLYEQYF. The CDR3 DNA reads as TGTGCCAGCTCACCGGGACAGGGCCTATACGAGCAGTACTTC.

This clonotype is medium-sized by share. V is TRBV28 and J is TRBJ2-3, with unresolved D. Germline CDR1 and CDR2: MDHEN and SYDVKM. The CDR3 runs 16 residues. Trimming stripped 2 bases from V and 2 bases from J, with 14 bases between. In DNA, the CDR3 is TGTGCCAGCAGTTTAGTTGTCCCCCTTTCCACAGATACGCAGTATTTT. This gives the protein CASSLVVPLSTDTQYF.

Judged by abundance, this clonotype is medium-sized. V and J are TRBV2 and TRBJ2-7, with 10 nucleotides matching TRBD2. From germline, CDR1 is SNHLY and CDR2 FYNNEI. The V segment lost 4 bases and the J segment 8 bases; nucleotides outside the gene matches: 2. The CDR3 covers 12 residues. CDR3 sequence reads: CASSGSGGQQYF. In DNA, the CDR3 is TGTGCCAGCAGTGGTAGCGGGGGGCAGCAGTACTTC.

By sample fraction, this clonotype is medium-sized. The chain recombines TRBV20-1 with TRBJ1-5; D perhaps matches TRBD1 (5 bases). The CDR3 sequence is 14 residues long. The V end was cut by 3 bases, the J end by 6 bases, with 15 bases between. Germline V gene sequence: CDR1 DFQATT, CDR2 SNEGSKA (reference sequence). The CDR3: CSASGGSAGQPQHF. CDR3 coding DNA: TGCAGTGCTAGTGGGGGGTCTGCGGGTCAGCCCCAGCATTTT.

This clonotype is medium-sized in the sample. The chain joins TRBV19 to TRBJ2-5; the match to TRBD1 covers 8 bases. Unmatched junction bases numbered 6, after V lost 5 bases and J lost 7 bases. This CDR3 is 13 amino acids long. In germline, CDR1 is LNHDA, CDR2 SQIVND (reference sequence). The CDR3 reads CASSDTQGGTQYF. Here the CDR3 DNA reads TGTGCCAGTAGTGATACACAGGGGGGGACCCAGTACTTC.

In its sample, this clonotype ranks as medium-sized. This sequence joins TRBV7-6 and TRBJ1-3; TRBD1 might be the D (5 bases). CDR1 and CDR2 (germline): SGHVS, FNYEAQ. This CDR3 spans 18 amino acids. The V end lost 5 bases, the J end lost 0 bases, and 20 bases lay between the germline ends. The CDR3 is CASSPAKKGTHSGNTIYF. CDR3 DNA: TGTGCCAGCAGCCCGGCGAAGAAGGGGACCCACTCTGGAAACACCATATATTTT.

This clonotype has a count of ten or more. CDR3 sequence reads: CASSESAPGQAQETQYF. The CDR3 nucleotides read TGCGCCAGCAGTGAGTCGGCCCCGGGACAGGCCCAAGAGACCCAGTACTTC. The chain has TRBV10-1 and TRBJ2-5, with 8 bases lining up with TRBD1. There are 17 residues in the CDR3. In germline, CDR1 is WNHNN, CDR2 SYGVQD (reference sequence). The junction had 7 bases not matched to a gene; V was cut back by 0 bases and J by 1 base.

This clonotype was counted at least ten times. The J gene is TRBJ2-5, the V gene TRBV9; 11 bases match TRBD2. The trim removed 4 bases at V and 5 bases at J, leaving 13 bases unmatched. There are 17 residues in the CDR3. Looked up from germline, CDR1 is SGDLS and CDR2 is YYNGEE. The DNA for the CDR3 is TGTGCCAGCAGCCCCGGGGCTAGCGGGGGGTACTGGGAGACCCAGTACTTC. Its protein product is CASSPGASGGYWETQYF.

In this sample, this clonotype is medium-sized (0.01 to 0.1%). The chain combines TRBV7-2 with TRBJ1-2; 7 bases map to TRBD1. V trimming: 10 bases; J trimming: 8 bases; junction bases outside the gene matches: 7. The CDR3 has 11 amino acids. CDR1 is SGHTA, CDR2 FQGNSA, per germline. CDR3 in amino acids: CATYRGMGYTF. The CDR3 coding sequence is TGTGCCACTTACAGGGGAATGGGCTACACCTTC.

This clonotype ranks as medium-sized (0.01 to 0.1%). The chain carries TRBV7-8 and TRBJ2-7, with D unresolved. This CDR3 contains 14 residues. Germline CDR1 SGHVS, CDR2 FQNEAQ. V was trimmed by 1 base and J by 2 bases, leaving 9 bases between them. Here the CDR3 reads CASSLGATAYEQYF. Written as DNA, the CDR3 is TGTGCCAGCAGCTTAGGGGCCACCGCCTACGAGCAGTACTTC.

This clonotype was detected many times. The gene calls are TRBV5-1 and TRBJ2-1; D is perhaps TRBD1 or TRBD2 (7 bases each). The V gene's germline CDR1 is SGHRS and CDR2 YFSETQ. The CDR3 runs 15 residues. Trimming removed 3 bases at V and 8 bases at J, with 18 bases between. The CDR3 region is CASSSRGRGLDEQFF. The CDR3 nucleotides are TGCGCCAGCAGCTCCCGAGGGAGGGGGCTTGATGAGCAGTTCTTC.

Ten or more counts support this clonotype. The genes are TRBV19 and TRBJ2-1; 8 bases line up with TRBD1. Unmatched junction bases numbered 6, after V lost 3 bases and J lost 2 bases. Germline V gene lookup returns CDR1 LNHDA and CDR2 SQIVND (reference sequence). The CDR3 has 16 residues. In DNA form, the CDR3 reads TGTGCCAGTAGTATGGTACAGGGGGTAACCTACAATGAGCAGTTCTTC. Translation: CASSMVQGVTYNEQFF.

This clonotype is judged medium-sized. The rearrangement joins TRBV4-3 to TRBJ1-2; tentatively, D is TRBD1 (6 bases). The CDR3 has 16 residues. CDR1 LGHNA and CDR2 YSLEER come from the germline V gene. Between the trimmed V and J ends, which lost 1 base and 2 bases, there was a span of 14 bases. In DNA form, the CDR3 reads TGCGCCAGCAGCCAAGCCCGAGGGGGGGTGAACTATGGCTACACCTTC. This codes for CASSQARGGVNYGYTF.

In this sample, this clonotype turned up many times. The V call is TRBV7-8, the J call TRBJ2-5; tentative D call: TRBD1 (6 bases). CDR1 is SGHVS, CDR2 FQNEAQ, per germline. Deletions cut 8 bases from V and 5 bases from J, with 15 bases between. The CDR3 covers 13 residues. The CDR3 region is CASPQQGRETQYF. The CDR3 region has the DNA TGTGCCAGCCCCCAACAGGGTAGGGAGACCCAGTACTTC.

Sample share makes this clonotype medium-sized. This rearrangement joins TRBV3-1 to TRBJ1-1; no firm D call. Germline values: CDR1 LGHDT, CDR2 YNNKEL (reference sequence). V lost 3 bases, J lost 2 bases, and 19 bases lay in between. The CDR3 runs to 17 residues. CDR3 sequence: CASSHPVRGGTNTEAFF. The DNA of the CDR3 is TGTGCCAGCAGCCACCCCGTACGCGGAGGAACCAACACTGAAGCTTTCTTT.

This clonotype is medium-sized by share. The CDR3 loop is CASRRGQGSQETQYF. The CDR3 DNA sequence: TGTGCCAGCAGGCGGGGACAGGGGAGTCAAGAGACCCAGTACTTC. The genes are TRBV7-2 and TRBJ2-5, with 10 bases lining up with TRBD1. There are 15 residues in the CDR3. CDR1 is SGHTA and CDR2 is FQGNSA in the germline V gene. V lost 6 bases, J lost 2 bases, and 6 bases stayed unmatched.

This clonotype was counted ten times or more. The V gene is TRBV12-3 or TRBV12-4, the J gene TRBJ2-3; no reliable D call. The CDR3 has 13 amino acids. Trimming took off 1 base at V and 1 base at J, with 3 bases between the two ends. The CDR3 bases are TGTGCCAGCAGTTTAGTTCGCACAGATACGCAGTATTTT. It is translated as CASSLVRTDTQYF.

This clonotype was observed a handful of times. The genes are TRBV6-2 or TRBV6-3 and TRBJ2-7; tentatively, D is TRBD1 or TRBD2 (5 bases each). V was pared by 7 bases and J by 5 bases, with 18 bases between. The CDR3 contains 14 residues. Germline CDR1 reads MNHEY; CDR2 reads SVGEGT. This chain's CDR3 is CASNTGDGFDEQYF. DNA for the CDR3: TGTGCCAGCAACACCGGGGACGGATTCGACGAGCAGTACTTC.

On this clonotype itself: A much more abundant neighbour one base away suggests this may be a read error. CDR3: CDSIPGTSGGAGDTQYF. CDR3 nucleotide sequence: TGTGACAGCATCCCTGGGACTAGCGGGGGGGCCGGAGATACGCAGTATTTT. The chain joins TRBV7-9 to TRBJ2-3; 16 bases map to TRBD2. Germline V lookup: CDR1 SEHNR, CDR2 FQNEAQ (reference sequence). CDR3 length equals 17 residues.

This clonotype is judged medium-sized. The chain links TRBV28 to TRBJ2-5; TRBD1 matches 8 bases. The CDR3 has 13 residues. The V and J ends lost 7 bases and 10 bases, in that order; junction bases with no gene match: 11. The germline V gene encodes CDR1 MDHEN and CDR2 SYDVKM. The CDR3 coding sequence is TGTGCCAGCAACAGGGGGGACGGGGGCGACCAGTACTTC. This encodes CASNRGDGGDQYF.

This clonotype occurred many times. The chain carries TRBV7-2 and TRBJ1-5; the match to TRBD1 covers 8 bases. CDR1 is SGHTA, CDR2 FQGNSA, per germline. This CDR3 has 11 amino acids. Unmatched junction bases numbered 2, after V lost 5 bases and J lost 11 bases. CDR3 DNA: TGTGCCAGCAGCGGGACAGGTACCCAGCATTTT. It translates to CASSGTGTQHF.

This clonotype came up many times. V is TRBV6-1 and J is TRBJ2-7, with D possibly being TRBD1 (6 bases). V dropped 6 bases and J dropped 2 bases, with 11 bases sitting between them. Germline lookup yields CDR1 MNHNS and CDR2 SASEGT. The CDR3 has 13 amino acids. The CDR3 protein is CASRLTGTYEQYF. Here the CDR3 DNA reads TGTGCCAGCAGACTTACAGGGACCTACGAGCAGTACTTC.

This clonotype is labeled as medium-sized (0.01 to 0.1%). The rearrangement joins TRBV20-1 to TRBJ1-1, with a possible D match to TRBD1 (5 bases). CDR1 is DFQATT, CDR2 SNEGSKA, per germline (reference sequence). The CDR3 extends over 16 amino acids. V gave up 5 bases and J gave up 0 bases, with 19 bases separating them. CDR3 amino acids: CSAPGVTGNMNTEAFF. CDR3 in DNA: TGCAGTGCTCCCGGCGTAACAGGAAACATGAACACTGAAGCTTTCTTT.

This clonotype rates as medium-sized (0.01 to 0.1%). The DNA of the CDR3 is TGTGCCAGCAGAGAGACAGGGGTGGAAGGTAGCAATCAGCCCCAGCATTTT. This codes for CASRETGVEGSNQPQHF. The rearrangement uses TRBV6-6 and TRBJ1-5; 8 bases align to TRBD1. Trimming removed 6 bases from V and 0 bases from J; junction bases left unmatched: 10. CDR1 is MNHNY, CDR2 SVGAGI, per germline (reference sequence). The CDR3 length is 17 residues.

By sample fraction, this clonotype is medium-sized. This chain links TRBV19 with TRBJ2-6; possible D gene TRBD1, 5 bases. CDR1 is LNHDA, CDR2 SQIVND, per germline (reference sequence). This CDR3 comprises 15 residues. With 2 bases removed from V and 4 bases from J, the gap between germline ends came to 9 bases. This CDR3 is CASSIRQTGANVLTF. Written as DNA, the CDR3 is TGTGCCAGTAGTATAAGACAGACGGGGGCCAACGTCCTGACTTTC. Supplemented by reference TRBV19 and TRBJ2-6, the full variable domain reads DGGITQSPKYLFRKEGQNVTLSCEQNLNHDAMYWYRQDPGQGLRLIYYSQIVNDFQKGDIAEGYSVSREKKESFPLTVTSAQKNPTAFYLCASSIRQTGANVLTFGAGSRLTVL.